One and the same sample provided the 15 T cell receptor beta chains below, sequenced in a study of T cells in Graves' hyperthyroidism and ophthalmopathy. The CDR3 regions of TCR beta were amplified from RNA transcripts. A set of HTBI primers served as the primers for a first-round RT-PCR of the TCR CDR3. TCRdb processed the multiplex PCR reads anew with MiXCR; each CDR3 protein has one entry. The table includes roughly 400,000 distinct CDR3 sequences, about 14% detected once. The sequencing sample was made of blood. These receptors were obtained from a man aged 50 to 59 with Graves' ophthalmopathy.

This clonotype was seen ten or more times. This sequence joins TRBV6-5 and TRBJ1-2; 11 bases align to TRBD1. The CDR3 spans 15 residues. V shed 0 bases and J 6 bases; nucleotides not matched to a gene: 3. Germline assignment: CDR1 MNHEY and CDR2 SVGAGI. CDR3 sequence reads: CASSYSEDRGHGYTF. For the CDR3, the DNA is TGTGCCAGCAGTTACTCCGAGGACAGGGGGCATGGCTACACCTTC.

The gene calls are TRBV3-1 and TRBJ1-1; D gene ambiguous. V was cut by 2 bases and J by 2 bases, with 9 bases left in between. The CDR3 contains 14 residues. The germline CDR1 and CDR2 sequences are LGHDT and YNNKEL (reference sequence). CDR3 protein: CASSQYDYNTEAFF. The CDR3 DNA sequence: TGTGCCAGCAGCCAATATGATTATAACACTGAAGCTTTCTTT.

The V gene is TRBV5-6, the J gene TRBJ2-5; possible D gene TRBD1, 5 bases. Germline CDR1 is SGHDT and CDR2 is YYEEEE. This CDR3 has 14 amino acids. V was cut by 3 bases and J by 5 bases, with 14 bases left in between. CDR3 bases: TGTGCCAGCAGCTCAAGGACAATCGCGGAGACCCAGTACTTC. Translated, it gives CASSSRTIAETQYF.

Worth noting for this clonotype: A much larger clone differs by one base, so this may be a read error. The V and J genes are TRBV5-1 and TRBJ2-1; 16 bases align to TRBD2. The CDR3 has 21 residues. Per germline, CDR1 SGHRS and CDR2 YFSETQ. The CDR3 spells CTSSPVGGLAGGPSSYNEQFF. The CDR3 nucleotides read TGCACCAGCAGCCCAGTAGGGGGACTAGCGGGAGGGCCTAGCTCCTACAATGAGCAGTTCTTC.

Many counts were recorded for this clonotype. The genes are TRBV28 and TRBJ1-5, with TRBD1 as a possible D gene (5 bases). The V and J ends lost 4 bases and 2 bases respectively, with 9 bases between them. Germline CDR1 is MDHEN and CDR2 is SYDVKM. The CDR3 is 14 amino acids. CDR3 in amino acids: CASSYQGGNQPQHF. The CDR3 coding sequence is TGTGCCAGCAGTTACCAGGGAGGCAATCAGCCCCAGCATTTT.

In its sample, this clonotype was seen many times. CDR3: CASSLGTSMGTDTQYF. CDR3 sequence (DNA): TGTGCCAGCAGCTTAGGAACTAGCATGGGCACAGATACGCAGTATTTT. The chain links TRBV11-2 to TRBJ2-3; D possibly corresponds to TRBD2 (6 bases). CDR3 size: 16 residues. Trimming left V 1 base short and J 1 base short, with 12 bases between. Germline values: CDR1 SGHAT, CDR2 FQNNGV.

This clonotype has more than one count but fewer than ten. The chain employs TRBV28 and TRBJ2-1; 7 bases map to TRBD2. This CDR3 is 14 amino acids long. V was pared by 8 bases and J by 3 bases, with 7 bases of the junction left unmatched. CDR1 is MDHEN, CDR2 SYDVKM, per germline. The CDR3 DNA follows: TGTGCCAGCCGCGGCAGCGGGAACTACAATGAGCAGTTCTTC. Translation: CASRGSGNYNEQFF.

This clonotype was seen repeatedly, ten times or more. V gene TRBV12-3 or TRBV12-4 combines with J gene TRBJ2-5; 9 bases fit TRBD2. This CDR3 has 16 amino acids. Germline trimming cut 2 bases from V and 0 bases from J; bases unmatched to any gene: 4. The CDR3 is CASSLRLAGNQETQYF. CDR3 in DNA: TGTGCCAGCAGTTTAAGGCTAGCGGGGAACCAAGAGACCCAGTACTTC.

This clonotype appeared many times. This chain joins TRBV7-9 and TRBJ2-1, with D uncertain. With 5 bases removed from V and 0 bases from J, the gap between germline ends came to 14 bases. The CDR3 consists of 16 residues. CDR1 is SEHNR, CDR2 FQNEAQ, per germline (reference sequence). The CDR3 nucleotides read TGTGCCAGCAGCCTTAGCTCGGCTAGCTCCTACAATGAGCAGTTCTTC. This gives the protein CASSLSSASSYNEQFF.

At least ten counts were recorded for this clonotype. The rearrangement links TRBV5-1 to TRBJ2-2, with TRBD1 matching 10 bases. The length of the CDR3 is 15 residues. Germline V gives CDR1 SGHRS, CDR2 YFSETQ. With 4 bases clipped from V and 7 bases from J, the junction kept 7 bases outside the gene matches. CDR3 DNA: TGCGCCAGCAGCGAGACAGGGGGCTTGATCGGGGAGCTGTTTTTT. This translates into CASSETGGLIGELFF. The entire variable domain, with the rest obtained from reference TRBV5-1 and TRBJ2-2, is as follows: KAGVTQTPRYLIKTRGQQVTLSCSPISGHRSVSWYQQTPGQGLQFLFEYFSETQRNKGNFPGRFSGRQFSNSRSEMNVSTLELGDSALYLCASSETGGLIGELFFGEGSRLTVL.

This clonotype has ten or more counts. V is TRBV30 and J is TRBJ2-7; TRBD2 matches at 11 bases. V dropped 0 bases and J dropped 4; count of bases not matched to a gene: 5. Per the germline V gene, CDR1 is GTSNPN and CDR2 is SVGIG (reference sequence). CDR3 length: 15 amino acids. The CDR3 region is CAWSVQLAGVYEQYF. CDR3 sequence (DNA): TGTGCCTGGAGTGTACAACTAGCGGGAGTGTACGAGCAGTACTTC.

There are a few counts of this clonotype. This chain connects TRBV9 to TRBJ2-3; 7 nucleotides agree with TRBD2. CDR1 SGDLS and CDR2 YYNGEE come from the germline V gene. V lost 0 bases and J lost 3; bases outside the gene matches: 7. This CDR3 is 16 amino acids long. The CDR3 DNA reads as TGTGCCAGCAGCGTAGGTTCCGGGAGGAGAACAGATACGCAGTATTTT. Translating it yields CASSVGSGRRTDTQYF. The variable domain in full, with the rest retrieved from reference TRBV9 and TRBJ2-3, is DSGVTQTPKHLITATGQRVTLRCSPRSGDLSVYWYQQSLDQGLQFLIQYYNGEERAKGNILERFSAQQFPDLHSELNLSSLELGDSALYFCASSVGSGRRTDTQYFGPGTRLTVL.

In regard to this clonotype: Germline is not matched at one junction end, which may reflect a read error. The rearrangement uses TRBV19 and TRBJ1-3; possible D gene TRBD1, 5 bases. The CDR3 contains 15 residues. The germline gives CDR1 LNHDA, CDR2 SQIVND (reference sequence). The CDR3 DNA reads TGTGCCAGTAGTCCCGGGACTCCGCCCGGAAGCACCATATATTTT. As protein: CASSPGTPPGSTIYF.

This clonotype was counted ten times or more. The V call is TRBV18, the J call TRBJ2-5, with no clear D. V was cut by 5 bases and J by 4 bases, with 5 bases left in between. The CDR3 spans 11 residues. The germline gives CDR1 KGHSH, CDR2 LQKENI. The CDR3 here is CASSDRETQYF. The CDR3 DNA follows: TGTGCCAGCTCAGATCGAGAGACCCAGTACTTC.

This clonotype was observed at least ten times. The chain joins TRBV3-1 to TRBJ2-7, with TRBD2 matching 7 bases. Trimming at V came to 4 bases and at J to 2 bases, leaving 8 bases not matched to a gene. The V gene's germline CDR1 is LGHDT and CDR2 YNNKEL (reference sequence). CDR3 length: 15 residues. The CDR3 DNA sequence: TGTGCCAGCAGCCGAGAACTAGCGTCCACCTACGAGCAGTACTTC. Translating gives CASSRELASTYEQYF.